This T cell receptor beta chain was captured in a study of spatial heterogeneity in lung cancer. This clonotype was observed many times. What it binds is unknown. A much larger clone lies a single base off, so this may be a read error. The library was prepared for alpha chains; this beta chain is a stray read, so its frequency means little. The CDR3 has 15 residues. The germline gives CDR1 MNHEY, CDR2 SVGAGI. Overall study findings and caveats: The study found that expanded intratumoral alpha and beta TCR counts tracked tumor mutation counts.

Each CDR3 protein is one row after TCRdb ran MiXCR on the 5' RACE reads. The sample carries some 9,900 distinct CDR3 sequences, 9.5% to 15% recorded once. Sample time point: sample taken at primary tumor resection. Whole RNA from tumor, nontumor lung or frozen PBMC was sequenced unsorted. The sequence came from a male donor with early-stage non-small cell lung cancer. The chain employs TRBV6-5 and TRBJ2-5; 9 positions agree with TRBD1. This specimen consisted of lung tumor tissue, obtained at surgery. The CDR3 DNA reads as TGTGTCAGCAGTAAAGGACAGGGGCCTTGGGAGACCCAGTACTTC. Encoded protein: CVSSKGQGPWETQYF.